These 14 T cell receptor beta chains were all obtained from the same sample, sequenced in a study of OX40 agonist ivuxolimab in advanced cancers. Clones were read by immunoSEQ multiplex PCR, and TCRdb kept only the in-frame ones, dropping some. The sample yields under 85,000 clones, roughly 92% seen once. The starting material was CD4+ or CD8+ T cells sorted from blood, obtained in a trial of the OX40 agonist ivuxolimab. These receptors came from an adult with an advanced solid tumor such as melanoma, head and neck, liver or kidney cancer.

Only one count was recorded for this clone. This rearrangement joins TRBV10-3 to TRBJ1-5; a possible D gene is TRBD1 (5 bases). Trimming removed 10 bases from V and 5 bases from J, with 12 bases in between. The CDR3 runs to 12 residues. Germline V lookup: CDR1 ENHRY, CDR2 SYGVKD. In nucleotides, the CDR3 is TGTGCCACCCAGGGAGAGGATCAGCCCCAGCATTTT. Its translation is CATQGEDQPQHF.

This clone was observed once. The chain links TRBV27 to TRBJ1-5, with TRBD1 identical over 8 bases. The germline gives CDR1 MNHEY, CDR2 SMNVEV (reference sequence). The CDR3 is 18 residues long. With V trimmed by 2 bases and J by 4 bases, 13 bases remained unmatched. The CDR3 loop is CASSLRYYRGDRNQPQHF. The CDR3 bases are TGTGCCAGCAGTTTAAGGTACTACAGGGGGGATCGGAATCAGCCCCAGCATTTT.

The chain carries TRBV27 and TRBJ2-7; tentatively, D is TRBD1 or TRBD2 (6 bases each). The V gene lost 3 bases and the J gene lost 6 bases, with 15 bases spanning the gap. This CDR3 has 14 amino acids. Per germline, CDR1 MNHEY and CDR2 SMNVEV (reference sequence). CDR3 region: CASSLRGAPTEQYF. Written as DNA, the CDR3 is TGTGCCAGCAGTTTGAGGGGGGCCCCTACCGAGCAGTACTTC.

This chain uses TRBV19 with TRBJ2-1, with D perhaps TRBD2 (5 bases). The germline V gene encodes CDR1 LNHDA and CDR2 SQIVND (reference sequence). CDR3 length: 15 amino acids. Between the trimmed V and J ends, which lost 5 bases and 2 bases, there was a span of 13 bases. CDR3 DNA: TGTGCCAGTAGTCCGAGCGGATCCCCCTACAATGAGCAGTTCTTC. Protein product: CASSPSGSPYNEQFF.

CDR3 DNA sequence: TGCGCCAGCAGCCAAGATTTCCAGGTTCATGCCTCCTACGAGCAGTACTTC. Its protein is CASSQDFQVHASYEQYF. V usage is TRBV4-1 and J usage is TRBJ2-7; D remains ambiguous. Germline assignment: CDR1 MGHRA and CDR2 YSYEKL. The CDR3 spans 17 residues. V lost 0 bases and J 0 bases, leaving 15 bases between the germline ends.

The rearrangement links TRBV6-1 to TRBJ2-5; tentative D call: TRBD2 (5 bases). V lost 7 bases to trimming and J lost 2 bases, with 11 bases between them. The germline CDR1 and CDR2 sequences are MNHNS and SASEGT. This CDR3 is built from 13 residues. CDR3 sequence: CASIEGKQETQYF. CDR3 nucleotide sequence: TGTGCCAGCATTGAGGGAAAGCAAGAGACCCAGTACTTC.

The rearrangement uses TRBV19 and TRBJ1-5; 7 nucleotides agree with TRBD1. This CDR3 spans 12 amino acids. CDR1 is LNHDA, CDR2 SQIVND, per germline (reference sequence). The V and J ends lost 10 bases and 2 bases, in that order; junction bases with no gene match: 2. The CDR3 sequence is CAIGQGNQPQHF. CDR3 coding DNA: TGTGCCATTGGACAGGGCAATCAGCCCCAGCATTTT. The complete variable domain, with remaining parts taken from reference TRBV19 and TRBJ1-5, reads DGGITQSPKYLFRKEGQNVTLSCEQNLNHDAMYWYRQDPGQGLRLIYYSQIVNDFQKGDIAEGYSVSREKKESFPLTVTSAQKNPTAFYLCAIGQGNQPQHFGDGTRLSIL.

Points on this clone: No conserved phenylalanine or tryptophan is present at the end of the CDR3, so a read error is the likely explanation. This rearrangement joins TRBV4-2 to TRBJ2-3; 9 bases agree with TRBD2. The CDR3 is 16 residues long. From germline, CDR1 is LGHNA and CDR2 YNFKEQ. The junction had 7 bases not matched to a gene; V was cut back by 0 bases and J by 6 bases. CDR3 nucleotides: TGTGCCAGCAGCCAAGAGCCTAGCGGGACCTTCGATACGCAGTATTCT. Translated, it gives CASSQEPSGTFDTQYS.

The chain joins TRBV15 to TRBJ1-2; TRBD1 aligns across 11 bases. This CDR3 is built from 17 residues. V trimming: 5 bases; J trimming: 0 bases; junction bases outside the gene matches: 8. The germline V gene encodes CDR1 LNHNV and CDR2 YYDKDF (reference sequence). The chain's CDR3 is CATSLDRGRVANYGYTF. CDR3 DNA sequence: TGTGCCACCAGCCTGGACAGGGGGCGGGTGGCTAACTATGGCTACACCTTC.

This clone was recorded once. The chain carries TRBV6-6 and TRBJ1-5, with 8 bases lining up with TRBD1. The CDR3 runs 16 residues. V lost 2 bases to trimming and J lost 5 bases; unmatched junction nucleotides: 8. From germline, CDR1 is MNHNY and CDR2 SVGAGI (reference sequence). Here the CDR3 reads CASSYPTGVKDQPQHF. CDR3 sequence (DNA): TGTGCCAGCAGTTACCCGACAGGGGTTAAGGATCAGCCCCAGCATTTT.

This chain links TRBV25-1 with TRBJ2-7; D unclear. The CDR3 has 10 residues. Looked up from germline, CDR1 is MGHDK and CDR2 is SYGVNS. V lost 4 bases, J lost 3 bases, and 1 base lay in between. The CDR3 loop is CASSGYEQYF. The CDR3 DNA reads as TGTGCCAGCAGTGGCTACGAGCAGTACTTC.

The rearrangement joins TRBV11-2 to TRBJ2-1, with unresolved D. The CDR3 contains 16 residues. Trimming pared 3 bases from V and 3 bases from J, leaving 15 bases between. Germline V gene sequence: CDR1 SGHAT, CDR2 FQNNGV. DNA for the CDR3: TGTGCCAGCAGCTTTCCCAGTACCAGTTACTACAATGAGCAGTTCTTC. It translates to CASSFPSTSYYNEQFF.

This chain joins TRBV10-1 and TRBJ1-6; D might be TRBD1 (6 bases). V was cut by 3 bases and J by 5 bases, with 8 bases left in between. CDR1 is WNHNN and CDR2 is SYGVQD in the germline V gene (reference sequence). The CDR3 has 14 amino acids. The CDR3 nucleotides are TGCGCCAGCAGTGACAGGGGAGATAATTCACCCCTCCACTTT. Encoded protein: CASSDRGDNSPLHF.

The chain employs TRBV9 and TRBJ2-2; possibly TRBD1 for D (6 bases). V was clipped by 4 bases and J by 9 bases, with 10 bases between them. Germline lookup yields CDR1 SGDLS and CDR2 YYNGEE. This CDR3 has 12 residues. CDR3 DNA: TGTGCCAGCAGCAGTGGGACACGGGAGCTGTTTTTT. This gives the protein CASSSGTRELFF.